This T cell receptor beta chain was recovered during a study of OX40 agonist ivuxolimab in advanced cancers. Study-level background: In this cohort, patients received ivuxolimab, an agonistic anti-OX40 (CD134) antibody.

Findings and limits, study-wide: Averaging showed that CD8+ T cells had more expanded clones than CD4+ did.

Trimming removed 1 base at V and 6 bases at J, with 10 bases between. CDR3 length equals 13 residues. Per germline, CDR1 SGHNT and CDR2 YYREEE (reference sequence). Points on this clone: Its matching antigen is unknown.

Sequencing was performed with immunoSEQ multiplex PCR; in TCRdb, only in-frame clones are kept and a portion is missing. The sample yields approximately 30,000 clones, 84% seen once. Patients were ruled out by autoimmune disease history or systemic immunosuppression. Cycle 7 day 1, cycle 4 day 1, and baseline were the timepoints at which blood was sampled. The sample was CD4+ or CD8+ T cells sorted from blood, taken in a trial of the OX40 agonist ivuxolimab. V gene TRBV5-4 combines with J gene TRBJ1-2; D is unresolved. The receptor's source is an adult with an advanced solid tumor such as melanoma, head and neck, liver or kidney cancer. CDR3: CASSLRISDGYTF. CDR3 bases: TGTGCCAGCAGCTTGCGAATCTCAGATGGCTACACCTTC.